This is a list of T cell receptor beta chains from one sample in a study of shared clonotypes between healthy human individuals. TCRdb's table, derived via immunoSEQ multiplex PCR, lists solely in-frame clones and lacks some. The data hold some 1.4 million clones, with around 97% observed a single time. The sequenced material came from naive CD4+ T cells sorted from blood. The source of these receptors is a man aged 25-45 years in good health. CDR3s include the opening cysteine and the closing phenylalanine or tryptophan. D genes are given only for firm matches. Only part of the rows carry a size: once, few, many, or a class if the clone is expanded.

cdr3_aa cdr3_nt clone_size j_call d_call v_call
CASSRPQGDGNTIYF TGTGCCAGCAGCCGCCCACAAGGGGATGGAAACACCATATATTTT - TRBJ1-3 - TRBV7-9
CASSLGREETQYF TGCGCCAGCAGCTTGGGGAGGGAAGAGACCCAGTACTTC once TRBJ2-5 - TRBV5-1
CASYRGYTEAFF TGTGCCAGTTACAGGGGTTACACTGAAGCTTTCTTT once TRBJ1-1 TRBD1 TRBV28
CASSYSTGSGNTIYF TGTGCCAGCAGTTACTCGACAGGGTCTGGAAACACCATATATTTT - TRBJ1-3 TRBD1 TRBV6-6
CASSTFFPDEQYF TGTGCCAGCAGTACTTTTTTCCCGGACGAGCAGTACTTC once TRBJ2-7 - TRBV28
CASSDRGLEQYF TGTGCCAGCAGTGACAGGGGGCTCGAGCAGTACTTC few TRBJ2-7 TRBD1 TRBV2
CASSILWGSNEQYF TGTGCCAGTAGTATCCTTTGGGGGTCGAACGAGCAGTACTTC - TRBJ2-7 - TRBV19
CASSPRDRGFSDTQYF TGTGCCAGCAGTCCCCGAGACAGGGGATTCTCAGATACGCAGTATTTT - TRBJ2-3 TRBD1 TRBV28
CASSLRRGGQPQHF TGTGCCAGCAGTTTGAGGAGGGGCGGGCAGCCCCAGCATTTT few TRBJ1-5 - TRBV27
CASSLGHISGEQYF TGCGCCAGCAGCTTGGGACACATTTCCGGCGAGCAGTACTTC once TRBJ2-7 - TRBV5-1
CASSEPRSGRTYNEQFF TGTGCCAGCAGCGAACCGCGTAGCGGGAGGACCTACAATGAGCAGTTCTTC - TRBJ2-1 TRBD2 TRBV5-4
CASSQGSFSDEQYF TGTGCCAGCTCACAGGGGTCCTTTTCCGACGAGCAGTACTTC - TRBJ2-7 - TRBV18
CASSLDGGKSTEAFF TGTGCCAGCAGCTTAGACGGGGGGAAAAGCACTGAAGCTTTCTTT - TRBJ1-1 - TRBV11-2
CAISRTSGSPSEQYF TGTGCCATCAGCAGGACTAGCGGGAGCCCCAGCGAGCAGTACTTC - TRBJ2-7 TRBD2 TRBV10-3
CASSTLPGQGSNYGYTF TGTGCCAGTAGTACCCTACCTGGACAGGGGTCGAACTATGGCTACACCTTC - TRBJ1-2 TRBD1 TRBV19
CASSGGGTDTQYF TGTGCCAGCAGCGGGGGAGGCACAGATACGCAGTATTTT - TRBJ2-3 TRBD2 TRBV19
CASSLDRSSYNEQFF TGTGCCAGCAGCTTGGACAGGTCCTCCTACAATGAGCAGTTCTTC few TRBJ2-1 - TRBV5-4
CASSQVTQLIQPQHF TGCGCCAGCAGCCAAGTGACACAGCTAATTCAGCCCCAGCATTTT once TRBJ1-5 - TRBV4-3
CASFGVNTEAFF TGTGCCAGCTTCGGGGTGAACACTGAAGCTTTCTTT - TRBJ1-1 - TRBV6-5
CASSAGLAGYEQYF TGTGCCAGCAGCGCAGGACTAGCGGGGTACGAGCAGTACTTC - TRBJ2-7 TRBD2 TRBV9
CASMGQDRTNGELFF TGTGCCAGCATGGGACAGGATCGTACCAACGGGGAGCTGTTTTTT - TRBJ2-2 TRBD1 TRBV13
CASSLIQDNEQFF TGTGCCAGCAGCTTAATTCAAGACAATGAGCAGTTCTTC once TRBJ2-1 - TRBV7-9
CASSWTGNTGELFF TGTGCCAGCAGCTGGACAGGGAACACCGGGGAGCTGTTTTTT - TRBJ2-2 TRBD1 TRBV5-5
CASSQGVGGTQETQYF TGTGCCAGCAGTCAAGGCGTGGGGGGGACCCAAGAGACCCAGTACTTC - TRBJ2-5 TRBD2 TRBV27
CASSRPNRPANYGYTF TGTGCCAGCAGCCGACCGAACAGGCCAGCTAACTATGGCTACACCTTC once TRBJ1-2 - TRBV28
CATRGPRVAPSSYEQYF TGTGCCACTCGGGGACCTAGGGTAGCGCCGAGCTCCTACGAGCAGTACTTC - TRBJ2-7 - TRBV10-3
CASSPDTTGLGGANVLTF TGCGCCAGCAGTCCGGACACGACAGGACTAGGGGGGGCCAACGTCCTGACTTTC - TRBJ2-6 - TRBV10-2
CATSRDRGPGKLFF TGTGCCACCAGCAGAGACCGGGGCCCGGGAAAACTGTTTTTT - TRBJ1-4 - TRBV15
CASSQAGGGQPQHF TGTGCCAGCTCACAGGCAGGGGGAGGGCAGCCCCAGCATTTT - TRBJ1-5 TRBD1 TRBV18
CASSLSPARSFNTF TGTGCCAGCAGTTTATCTCCTGCGCGCTCGTTTAACACCTTC - TRBJ1-2 - TRBV28
CASAMASLDEQYF TGTGCCTCAGCGATGGCTAGCCTCGACGAGCAGTACTTC - TRBJ2-7 - TRBV25-1
CASSAAGTGDEKLFF TGTGCCAGCAGTGCCGCCGGGACAGGGGACGAAAAACTGTTTTTT - TRBJ1-4 TRBD1 TRBV28
CASSLAPGGYTEAFF TGTGCCAGCAGCTTAGCGCCAGGGGGCTACACTGAAGCTTTCTTT - TRBJ1-1 TRBD1 TRBV7-2
CASSPTSASTGELFF TGTGCCAGCTCACCTACTAGCGCGAGCACCGGGGAGCTGTTTTTT - TRBJ2-2 TRBD2 TRBV18
CSVELEVGYEQYF TGCAGCGTTGAATTAGAGGTAGGGTACGAGCAGTACTTC once TRBJ2-7 - TRBV29-1
CASSLGTHTGELFF TGTGCCAGCAGCTTGGGGACCCATACCGGGGAGCTGTTTTTT - TRBJ2-2 - TRBV5-8
CASSPLAQGFIQPQHF TGTGCCAGTAGTCCTCTCGCACAGGGATTTATTCAGCCCCAGCATTTT once TRBJ1-5 - TRBV19
CASSLGGASGAYEQYF TGTGCCAGCAGCTTAGGGGGGGCTAGCGGCGCCTACGAGCAGTACTTC once TRBJ2-7 - TRBV7-6
CASSPYPRQLGLGSYNEQFF TGTGCCAGCTCTCCTTATCCTAGGCAGCTTGGCCTCGGCTCCTACAATGAGCAGTTCTTC - TRBJ2-1 - TRBV18
CASSWSGQGDEQYF TGTGCCAGCAGCTGGTCGGGACAGGGCGACGAGCAGTACTTC - TRBJ2-7 TRBD1 TRBV5-5
CASSLTTASNNEQFF TGTGCCAGTAGTCTGACGACAGCCTCCAACAATGAGCAGTTCTTC - TRBJ2-1 - TRBV19
CASSLIGGLMDTQYF TGCGCCAGCAGCTTGATAGGGGGCCTTATGGATACGCAGTATTTT once TRBJ2-3 TRBD1 TRBV5-1
CASSLTSSTEQFF TGTGCCAGCAGCTTGACCTCTAGCACTGAGCAGTTCTTC - TRBJ2-1 - TRBV6-5
CASSSLYEQYF TGTGCCAGCAGCTCGCTCTACGAGCAGTACTTC once TRBJ2-7 - TRBV7-2
CASSFLIADTQYF TGTGCCAGCAGTTTCCTTATCGCAGATACGCAGTATTTT once TRBJ2-3 - TRBV27
CASSLVSGTGGINEQFF TGTGCCAGCAGCTTAGTCTCCGGGACAGGGGGCATCAATGAGCAGTTCTTC - TRBJ2-1 TRBD1 TRBV7-9
CASSLDRGNEQYF TGTGCCAGCAGCTTAGACAGGGGCAACGAGCAGTACTTC - TRBJ2-7 TRBD1 TRBV7-8
CASSPSAGLAGDEQYF TGTGCCAGCTCACCCTCCGCCGGGCTAGCGGGAGACGAGCAGTACTTC - TRBJ2-7 TRBD2 TRBV18
CATTRGFYNEQFF TGTGCCACCACCAGGGGTTTTTACAATGAGCAGTTCTTC - TRBJ2-1 - TRBV6-5
CASGNRREGNTEAFF TGTGCCAGCGGAAACAGGAGAGAGGGGAACACTGAAGCTTTCTTT - TRBJ1-1 - TRBV6-6
CATTSGVRLPTDF TGTGCCACCACCTCTGGTGTTAGACTCCCCACGGATTTT - TRBJ2-3 - TRBV6-4
CASSEGTGYQPQHF TGTGCCAGCAGTGAAGGGACAGGCTATCAGCCCCAGCATTTT - TRBJ1-5 TRBD1 TRBV2
CATQDNSYEQYF TGTGCCACGCAGGACAACTCCTACGAGCAGTACTTC - TRBJ2-7 - TRBV11-2